A selection of T cell receptor beta chains follows, all from one sample in a study of blood T cell repertoires in COVID-19. Measured with immunoSEQ multiplex PCR; TCRdb has only the in-frame clones, and not every one. This table holds about 160,000 clones, under 80% found once. Sequenced sample: peripheral blood. These receptors were obtained from a man in his sixties or seventies with acute or convalescent COVID-19. Each CDR3 is given with its conserved first and last residue. A D gene is named only where the DNA matches it firmly. A row's size may be missing; if present it is once, few, many or a size class.

d_gene | len | j_gene | v_gene | abundance | CDR3aa | CDR3nt
. | 15 | TRBJ2-7 | TRBV5-4 | . | CASSPSAGVGYEQYF | TGTGCCAGCAGCCCATCAGCTGGAGTCGGGTACGAGCAGTACTTC
TRBD1 | 16 | TRBJ1-1 | TRBV5-1 | . | CASSLGTTGGNTEAFF | TGCGCCAGCAGCTTGGGAACGACAGGGGGAAACACTGAAGCTTTCTTT
TRBD2 | 15 | TRBJ2-3 | TRBV6-5 | once | CASSIAGSLLDTQYF | TGTGCCAGCAGTATAGCGGGGAGCTTGCTAGATACGCAGTATTTT
. | 14 | TRBJ2-3 | TRBV11-3 | . | CASSFSRGEDTQYF | TGTGCCAGCAGCTTTTCCAGGGGTGAAGATACGCAGTATTTT
TRBD2 | 14 | TRBJ2-1 | TRBV2 | few | CASRISGAYNEQFF | TGTGCCAGCAGAATAAGCGGGGCCTACAATGAGCAGTTCTTC
. | 15 | TRBJ1-2 | TRBV19 | . | CASSIEATGNYGYTF | TGTGCCAGTAGTATTGAGGCCACGGGTAACTATGGCTACACCTTC
. | 11 | TRBJ1-4 | TRBV3-1/TRBV3-2 | . | CASSLREKLFF | TGTGCCAGCAGCCTGCGGGAAAAACTGTTTTTT
TRBD1 | 16 | TRBJ1-1 | TRBV7-3 | . | CASSQTGVPGDTEAFF | TGTGCCAGCAGCCAGACAGGGGTTCCGGGCGACACTGAAGCTTTCTTT
. | 19 | TRBJ2-2 | TRBV11-3 | once | CASSLRSWAGAAWTGELFF | TGTGCCAGCAGCTTAAGGAGCTGGGCGGGGGCAGCTTGGACCGGGGAGCTGTTTTTT
. | 17 | TRBJ2-2 | TRBV25-1 | . | CASSGYRGRFGAGELFF | .
TRBD1 | 14 | TRBJ1-2 | TRBV27 | . | CASGRRGQANGYTF | TGTGCCAGCGGTAGGAGGGGGCAGGCGAATGGCTACACCTTC
. | 15 | TRBJ1-2 | TRBV18 | . | CASSPRGREYRGYTF | TGTGCCAGCTCACCACGAGGAAGGGAGTATCGGGGCTACACCTTC
. | 13 | TRBJ2-7 | TRBV5-1 | . | CASRFQVNYEQYF | TGCGCCAGCAGGTTTCAGGTAAACTACGAGCAGTACTTC
. | 13 | TRBJ2-1 | TRBV3-1/TRBV3-2 | . | CASSPGLLNEQFF | TGTGCCAGCAGCCCGGGACTTCTCAATGAGCAGTTCTTC
. | 16 | TRBJ1-1 | TRBV18 | . | CASSPFGVDWNTEAFF | TGTGCCAGCTCACCTTTTGGAGTAGATTGGAACACTGAAGCTTTCTTT
TRBD1 | 17 | TRBJ1-4 | TRBV18 | . | CASSRRDRIATNEKLFF | TGTGCCAGCTCACGCCGGGACAGGATTGCAACTAATGAAAAACTGTTTTTT
. | 15 | TRBJ1-5 | TRBV6-1 | few | CASSQSQFVHQPQHF | TGTGCCAGCAGTCAGTCGCAATTCGTCCATCAGCCCCAGCATTTT
. | 15 | TRBJ2-7 | TRBV18 | . | CASSPPGAASYEQYF | TGTGCCAGCTCACCACCGGGGGCGGCGTCCTACGAGCAGTACTTC
TRBD2 | 17 | TRBJ2-5 | TRBV4-2 | . | CASSSRLAGGVGETQYF | TGTGCCAGCAGCAGCCGATTGGCGGGGGGTGTAGGGGAGACCCAGTACTTC
TRBD2 | 19 | TRBJ2-3 | TRBV27 | few | CASSLTLFGARELADTQYF | TGTGCCAGCAGTTTAACCCTCTTCGGTGCGCGGGAGCTGGCGGATACGCAGTATTTT
TRBD1 | 15 | TRBJ2-2 | TRBV9 | . | CASSPEDREYGELFF | TGTGCCAGCAGCCCCGAAGACAGGGAATACGGGGAGCTGTTTTTT
. | 11 | TRBJ2-5 | TRBV5-6 | . | CASTVQETQYF | TGTGCCAGCACCGTACAAGAGACCCAGTACTTC
TRBD2 | 16 | TRBJ2-1 | TRBV7-9 | few | CASSRSGLAGYNEQFF | TGTGCCAGCAGCCGCTCAGGACTAGCGGGCTACAATGAGCAGTTCTTC
. | 15 | TRBJ1-2 | TRBV2 | . | CASSLQDLANYGYTF | TGTGCCAGCAGCTTACAGGACCTAGCTAACTATGGCTACACCTTC
. | 13 | TRBJ1-5 | TRBV27 | . | CASSPQGDQPQHF | TGTGCCAGCAGCCCACAGGGAGATCAGCCCCAGCATTTT
. | 13 | TRBJ2-3 | TRBV4-3 | . | CASSQRRADTQYF | TGCGCCAGCAGCCAACGGAGAGCGGATACGCAGTATTTT
TRBD2 | 15 | TRBJ2-5 | TRBV3-1/TRBV3-2 | . | CASSQDGTSRETQYF | TGTGCCAGCAGCCAAGACGGGACTAGCCGGGAGACCCAGTACTTC
. | 15 | TRBJ2-4 | TRBV10-3 | . | CAISDSGLAKNIQYF | TGTGCCATCAGTGATTCGGGACTAGCCAAAAACATTCAGTACTTC
TRBD1 | 13 | TRBJ2-2 | TRBV19 | . | CASGGQGTGELFF | TGTGCCAGTGGGGGACAGGGCACCGGGGAGCTGTTTTTT